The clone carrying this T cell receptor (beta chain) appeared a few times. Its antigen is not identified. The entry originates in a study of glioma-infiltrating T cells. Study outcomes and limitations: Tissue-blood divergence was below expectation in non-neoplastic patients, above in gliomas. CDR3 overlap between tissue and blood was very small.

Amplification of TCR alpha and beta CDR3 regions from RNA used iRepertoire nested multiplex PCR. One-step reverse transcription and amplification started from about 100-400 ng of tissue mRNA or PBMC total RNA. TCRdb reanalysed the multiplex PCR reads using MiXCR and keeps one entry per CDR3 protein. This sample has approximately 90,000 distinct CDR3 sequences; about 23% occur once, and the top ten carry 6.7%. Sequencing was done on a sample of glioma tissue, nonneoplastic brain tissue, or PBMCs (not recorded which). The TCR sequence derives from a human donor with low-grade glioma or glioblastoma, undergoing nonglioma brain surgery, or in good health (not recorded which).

The CDR3 sequence: CASSFGGGGGTEAFF. The CDR3 DNA reads TGTGCCAGCAGCTTTGGGGGGGGTGGAGGCACTGAAGCTTTCTTT. V usage is TRBV11-2 and J usage is TRBJ1-1, with D maybe TRBD1 (5 bases). This CDR3 has 15 amino acids. V dropped 3 bases and J dropped 4 bases, with 15 bases sitting between them. Germline V gives CDR1 SGHAT, CDR2 FQNNGV.